This TCR beta chain is from a study of blood T cell repertoires in COVID-19. Study at large: The United States, Italy and Spain supplied acute and convalescent COVID-19 samples. T cells, B-cell-depleted T cells, or PBMCs provided the cDNA or gDNA that served as material.

Original analysis: Cell counts per sample came from amplifying reference gene primers. The assay was immunoSEQ multiplex PCR, and TCRdb's table has in-frame clones only and misses some. The DNA was the basis for D and trimming; V, J and clone size are from that table. The sample has 110,000 to 150,000 clones; around 81% are singletons. This clone has just one count. Trimming left V 3 bases short and J 6 bases short, with 14 bases between. CDR3 length equals 13 residues. The germline gives CDR1 GTSNPN, CDR2 SVGIG (reference sequence). Sample: peripheral blood. The chain combines TRBV30 with TRBJ1-1; D not certain. The clonotype was recovered from a woman aged 45-65 years with acute or convalescent COVID-19. The CDR3 nucleotides read TGTGCCTGGAGCCACCCCCCCGGGGCTGAAGCTTTCTTT. This sequence encodes CAWSHPPGAEAFF.